The 4 T cell receptor beta chains below all came from one sample that was sequenced in a study of T cells in Graves' hyperthyroidism and ophthalmopathy. Template material for amplifying TCR beta CDR3 regions consisted of RNA transcripts. The HTBI primer set served for first-round RT-PCR of the TCR CDR3. TCRdb reanalysed the multiplex PCR reads using MiXCR and keeps one entry per CDR3 protein. The sample lists about 46,000 distinct CDR3 sequences, about 52% occurring once. Sequencing was done on a sample of peripheral blood or thyroid tissue (not recorded which). Receptors were obtained from a woman aged 45-59 years with Graves' hyperthyroidism.

This clonotype has at least ten counts. This likely comes from a read error, as the CDR3 has no conserved phenylalanine or tryptophan at its end. Here the CDR3 reads CASSVGDSGYTS. The DNA for the CDR3 is TGTGCCAGCAGTGTAGGGGACAGCGGATACACCTCC. The chain combines TRBV6-1 with TRBJ1-2; 7 nucleotides match TRBD1. Germline CDR1 is MNHNS and CDR2 is SASEGT. The CDR3 extends over 12 amino acids. Losses at the gene ends were 4 bases for V and 11 bases for J; bases not matched to a gene: 7.

V and J are TRBV6-2 or TRBV6-3 and TRBJ2-2, with D possibly being TRBD2 (6 bases). The CDR3 spans 18 residues. CDR1 and CDR2 (germline): MNHEY, SVGEGT. Trimming shortened V by 1 base and J by 6 bases, and 21 bases separated the two germline ends. DNA for the CDR3: TGTGCCAGCAGTTACTGGGCGGGGCACCTCGAAGGGGCCGGGGAGCTGTTTTTT. Protein product: CASSYWAGHLEGAGELFF.

This clonotype was counted a few times. The chain recombines TRBV20-1 with TRBJ2-7; 9 positions match TRBD1. V lost 5 bases to trimming and J lost 1 base; unmatched junction nucleotides: 6. This CDR3 has 14 amino acids. Germline-derived CDR1 and CDR2 are DFQATT and SNEGSKA (reference sequence). DNA of the CDR3: TGCAGTGCTTGGGACAGGGTACGATCCTACGAGCAGTACTTC. It codes for CSAWDRVRSYEQYF.

This clonotype was seen many times. Here the CDR3 DNA reads TGTGCCAGCAGGAGGGGGATTGAGTATGGCTACACCTTC. It codes for CASRRGIEYGYTF. The rearrangement uses TRBV6-4 and TRBJ1-2; TRBD1 is a possible D gene (6 bases). Germline loops: CDR1 MRHNA, CDR2 SNTAGT. The CDR3 loop spans 13 amino acids. The V and J ends lost 6 bases and 5 bases respectively, with 13 bases between them.